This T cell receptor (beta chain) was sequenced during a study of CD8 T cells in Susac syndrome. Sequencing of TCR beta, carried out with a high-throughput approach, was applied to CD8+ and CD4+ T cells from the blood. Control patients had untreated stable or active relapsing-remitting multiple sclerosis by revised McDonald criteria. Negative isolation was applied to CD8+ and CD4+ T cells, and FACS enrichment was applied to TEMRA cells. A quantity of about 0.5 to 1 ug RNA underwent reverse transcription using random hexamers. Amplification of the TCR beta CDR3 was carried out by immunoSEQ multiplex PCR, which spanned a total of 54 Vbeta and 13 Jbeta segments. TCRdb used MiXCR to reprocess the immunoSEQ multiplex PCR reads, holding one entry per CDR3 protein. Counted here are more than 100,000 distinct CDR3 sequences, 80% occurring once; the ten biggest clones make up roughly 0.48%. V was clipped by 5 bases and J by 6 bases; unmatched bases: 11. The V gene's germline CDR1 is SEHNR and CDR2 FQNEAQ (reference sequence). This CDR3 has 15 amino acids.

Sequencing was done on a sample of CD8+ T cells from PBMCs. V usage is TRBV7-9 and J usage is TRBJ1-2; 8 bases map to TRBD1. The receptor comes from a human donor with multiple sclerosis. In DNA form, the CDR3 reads TGTGCCAGCAGCCCCAGGACAGGGAAAACAAATGGCTACACCTTC. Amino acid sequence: CASSPRTGKTNGYTF.